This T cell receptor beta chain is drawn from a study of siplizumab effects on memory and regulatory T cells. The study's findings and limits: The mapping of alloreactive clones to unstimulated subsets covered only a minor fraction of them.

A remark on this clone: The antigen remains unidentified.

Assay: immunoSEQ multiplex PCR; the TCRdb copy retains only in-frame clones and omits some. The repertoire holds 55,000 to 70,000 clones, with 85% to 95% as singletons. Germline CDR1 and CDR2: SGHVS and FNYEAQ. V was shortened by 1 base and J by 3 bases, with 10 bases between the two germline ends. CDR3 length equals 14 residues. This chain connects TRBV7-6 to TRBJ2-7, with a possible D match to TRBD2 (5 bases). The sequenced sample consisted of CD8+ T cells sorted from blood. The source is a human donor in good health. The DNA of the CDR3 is TGTGCCAGCAGCTTAGGTGCCGGGGACTACGAGCAGTACTTC. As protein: CASSLGAGDYEQYF.